The 18 T cell receptor beta chains listed next were all sequenced from one sample in a study of beta chain features in type 1 diabetes. Expressed TCRB transcripts were sequenced because the isolated RNA had all been reverse transcribed beforehand. The repertoire was sequenced with immunoSEQ multiplex PCR; TCRdb's copy has only in-frame clones and lacks some. The table records some 330,000 clones, 11% of them present only once. The sequencing sample was made of naive CD4+ T cells from blood. The receptor source for this set is a woman aged 25 to 39 in good health.

This clone was counted only a few times. Distinct nucleotide sequences in the sample also encode this CDR3. This chain connects TRBV20-1 to TRBJ2-7; D uncertain. Per germline, CDR1 DFQATT and CDR2 SNEGSKA (reference sequence). Trimming took 3 bases from V and 0 from J, leaving 3 bases between them. The CDR3 is 11 residues long. CDR3 region: CSASGSYEQYF. CDR3 DNA: TGCAGTGCTAGCGGCTCCTACGAGCAGTACTTC.

The chain carries TRBV15 and TRBJ2-3; 8 bases match TRBD2. The length of the CDR3 is 17 residues. The ends lost 8 bases at V and 6 bases at J; junction bases unmatched: 19. Germline CDR1 is LNHNV and CDR2 is YYDKDF (reference sequence). DNA of the CDR3: TGTGCCACCGGTGCCCAGGCGGGAGGCCCTCCACGTGATACGCAGTATTTT. Translated, it gives CATGAQAGGPPRDTQYF. The full variable domain, its missing parts supplied by reference TRBV15 and TRBJ2-3, is DAMVIQNPRYQVTQFGKPVTLSCSQTLNHNVMYWYQQKSSQAPKLLFHYYDKDFNNEADTPDNFQSRRPNTSFCFLDIRSPGLGDTAMYLCATGAQAGGPPRDTQYFGPGTRLTVL.

This clone was observed a handful of times. The chain employs TRBV5-6 and TRBJ1-1; the D is unclear. Germline CDR1 reads SGHDT; CDR2 reads YYEEEE. The CDR3 loop spans 13 amino acids. Trimming removed 0 bases from V and 6 bases from J, with 9 bases in between. As DNA, the CDR3 is TGTGCCAGCAGCTTGGCCGCGGCGGCTGAAGCTTTCTTT. Protein sequence: CASSLAAAAEAFF.

The chain couples TRBV6-5 to TRBJ2-7; 10 bases are shared with TRBD2. J lost 5 bases, V lost 6 bases, and 7 bases had no gene match. The CDR3 contains 14 residues. Germline lookup yields CDR1 MNHEY and CDR2 SVGAGI. In DNA form, the CDR3 reads TGTGCCAGCAGCATGGGACTAGCGAAAGACGAGCAGTACTTC. Its protein product is CASSMGLAKDEQYF.

There are a few counts of this clone. The genes are TRBV14 and TRBJ2-7; 7 nucleotides line up with TRBD1. This CDR3 comprises 13 residues. CDR1 is SGHDN, CDR2 FVKESK, per germline. J was trimmed by 6 bases and V by 2 bases; bases with no gene match: 4. Here the CDR3 reads CASSQFRTGEQYF. CDR3 nucleotide sequence: TGTGCCAGCAGCCAATTCAGGACAGGCGAGCAGTACTTC.

The rearrangement uses TRBV5-1 and TRBJ2-1; 9 nucleotides align to TRBD2. Trimming took 1 base from V and 8 from J; bases not matched to a gene: 4. In germline, CDR1 is SGHRS, CDR2 YFSETQ. The length of the CDR3 is 14 residues. The CDR3 DNA follows: TGCGCCAGCAGCTTGAGCGCGGGAGGGGATGAGCAGTTCTTC. Protein product: CASSLSAGGDEQFF.

CDR3 DNA: TGCAGCGTTGGGGGGACTAGCGGTATCACAGATACGCAGTATTTT. It yields the protein CSVGGTSGITDTQYF. J is TRBJ2-3 and V is TRBV29-1; 11 bases agree with TRBD2. The V and J ends lost 4 bases and 2 bases, in that order; junction bases with no gene match: 5. CDR3 length: 15 amino acids. Looked up from germline, CDR1 is SQVTM and CDR2 is ANQGSEA.

This clone has a count of ten or more. This chain connects TRBV7-2 to TRBJ2-7; maybe TRBD1 (6 bases). V lost 0 bases and J 6 bases, leaving 12 bases between the germline ends. The germline CDR1 and CDR2 sequences are SGHTA and FQGNSA. The CDR3 has 14 amino acids. DNA of the CDR3: TGTGCCAGCAGCTTAGCGCTTCAGGGGCGCGAGCAGTACTTC. Translation: CASSLALQGREQYF.

This clone was counted a few times. V gene TRBV19 combines with J gene TRBJ1-5; possibly TRBD1 for D (5 bases). Germline CDR1 reads LNHDA; CDR2 reads SQIVND (reference sequence). With 3 bases removed from V and 6 bases from J, the gap between germline ends came to 15 bases. The length of the CDR3 is 15 residues. The CDR3 protein is CASSIGQAGGQPQHF. The CDR3 DNA follows: TGTGCCAGTAGTATTGGGCAGGCCGGGGGTCAGCCCCAGCATTTT.

V usage is TRBV2 and J usage is TRBJ1-5; D is ambiguous. The V end was cut by 2 bases, the J end by 1 base, with 6 bases between. Germline V lookup: CDR1 SNHLY, CDR2 FYNNEI. The CDR3 sequence is 14 residues long. CDR3 residues: CASSEIRSNQPQHF. DNA for the CDR3: TGTGCCAGCAGTGAAATCAGGAGCAATCAGCCCCAGCATTTT.

This chain uses TRBV7-2 with TRBJ2-3, with 8 bases identical to TRBD1. This CDR3 has 18 residues. The J segment lost 7 bases and the V segment lost 5 bases, leaving 20 bases of the junction unmatched. Germline V gene lookup returns CDR1 SGHTA and CDR2 FQGNSA. CDR3: CASSPGAGGGWVPNTQYF. The CDR3 bases are TGTGCCAGCAGCCCCGGGGCAGGGGGCGGGTGGGTCCCCAATACGCAGTATTTT. Complete variable domain (other parts from reference TRBV7-2 and TRBJ2-3): GAGVSQSPSNKVTEKGKDVELRCDPISGHTALYWYRQSLGQGLEFLIYFQGNSAPDKSGLPSDRFSAERTGGSVSTLTIQRTQQEDSAVYLCASSPGAGGGWVPNTQYFGPGTRLTVL.

The gene calls are TRBV2 and TRBJ2-3; D unclear. Between the trimmed V and J ends, which lost 1 base and 4 bases, there was a span of 3 bases. Germline CDR1 reads SNHLY; CDR2 reads FYNNEI. The CDR3 runs 12 residues. CDR3 amino acids: CASSEGADTQYF. The CDR3 coding sequence is TGTGCCAGCAGTGAAGGAGCAGATACGCAGTATTTT.

This clone was observed a handful of times. V gene TRBV4-3 combines with J gene TRBJ1-3; D remains unclear. In germline, CDR1 is LGHNA, CDR2 YSLEER. There are 16 residues in the CDR3. Between the trimmed V and J ends, which lost 0 bases and 10 bases, there was a span of 19 bases. The CDR3 DNA is TGCGCCAGCAGCCAAGACGGCCAGGACTTGGGAAGAACCATATATTTT. This translates into CASSQDGQDLGRTIYF.

This clone has more than one count but fewer than ten. The chain recombines TRBV30 with TRBJ2-3, with no clear D. CDR3 length equals 15 residues. The V end was cut by 0 bases, the J end by 0 bases, with 10 bases between. CDR1 and CDR2 from the germline V gene are GTSNPN and SVGIG (reference sequence). For the CDR3, the DNA is TGTGCCTGGAGTGTACCTGGCTTTAGCACAGATACGCAGTATTTT. Its protein product is CAWSVPGFSTDTQYF.

J is TRBJ2-1 and V is TRBV11-1, with 9 bases matching TRBD1. CDR1 is SGHAT and CDR2 is FQDESV in the germline V gene (reference sequence). The V gene end was trimmed by 7 bases and the J gene end by 5 bases; junction bases not matched to a gene: 9. This CDR3 region has 15 residues. CDR3 bases: TGTGCCAGCATCCGTGGGACAGGGATTAACAATGAGCAGTTCTTC. Translating it yields CASIRGTGINNEQFF.

This clone was counted a few times. V gene TRBV29-1 combines with J gene TRBJ2-6, with D tentatively TRBD1 (5 bases). Trimming left V 6 bases short and J 2 bases short, with 11 bases between. The CDR3 is 14 residues long. The germline gives CDR1 SQVTM, CDR2 ANQGSEA. The CDR3 region has the DNA TGCAGCGTCCAGCAGGGAACTGGGGCCAACGTCCTGACTTTC. Residues: CSVQQGTGANVLTF.

The chain combines TRBV7-8 with TRBJ2-1; D unclear. Germline V CDR1 and CDR2: SGHVS, FQNEAQ. The CDR3 has 13 amino acids. Trimming shortened V by 6 bases and J by 4 bases, and 10 bases separated the two germline ends. The CDR3 loop reads CASRSGIYNEQFF. The CDR3 DNA follows: TGTGCCAGCAGGTCTGGCATATACAATGAGCAGTTCTTC.

In this sample, this clone turned up a few times. The chain couples TRBV30 to TRBJ1-3; 8 nucleotides line up with TRBD1. Per the germline V gene, CDR1 is GTSNPN and CDR2 is SVGIG (reference sequence). V lost 4 bases to trimming and J lost 3 bases; unmatched junction nucleotides: 8. The CDR3 totals 15 residues. The CDR3 region is CAWMKQGVGGNTIYF. The CDR3, as DNA: TGTGCCTGGATGAAACAGGGGGTTGGTGGAAACACCATATATTTT.